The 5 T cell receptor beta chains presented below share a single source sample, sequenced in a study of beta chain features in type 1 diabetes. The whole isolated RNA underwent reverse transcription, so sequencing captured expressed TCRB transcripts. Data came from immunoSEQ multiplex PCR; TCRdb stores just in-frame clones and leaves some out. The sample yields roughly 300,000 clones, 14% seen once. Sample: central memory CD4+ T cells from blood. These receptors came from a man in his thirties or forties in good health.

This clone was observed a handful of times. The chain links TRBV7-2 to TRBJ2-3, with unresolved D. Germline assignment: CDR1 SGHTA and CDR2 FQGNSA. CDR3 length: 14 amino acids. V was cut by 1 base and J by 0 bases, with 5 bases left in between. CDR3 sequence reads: CASSLGDSTDTQYF. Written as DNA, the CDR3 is TGTGCCAGCAGCTTAGGAGACAGCACAGATACGCAGTATTTT.

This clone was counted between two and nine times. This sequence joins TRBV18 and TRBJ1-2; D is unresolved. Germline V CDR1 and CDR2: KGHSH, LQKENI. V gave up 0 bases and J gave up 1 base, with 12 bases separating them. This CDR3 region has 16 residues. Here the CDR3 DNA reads TGTGCCAGCTCACCACCGGATCAGACCTTTAACTATGGCTACACCTTC. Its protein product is CASSPPDQTFNYGYTF.

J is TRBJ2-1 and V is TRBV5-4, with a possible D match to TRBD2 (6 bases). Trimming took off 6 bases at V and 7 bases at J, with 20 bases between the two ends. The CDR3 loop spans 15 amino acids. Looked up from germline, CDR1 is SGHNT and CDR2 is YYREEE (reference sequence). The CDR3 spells CASTLSVGGGNEQFF. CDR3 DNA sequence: TGTGCCAGCACCTTATCCGTGGGGGGTGGAAATGAGCAGTTCTTC.

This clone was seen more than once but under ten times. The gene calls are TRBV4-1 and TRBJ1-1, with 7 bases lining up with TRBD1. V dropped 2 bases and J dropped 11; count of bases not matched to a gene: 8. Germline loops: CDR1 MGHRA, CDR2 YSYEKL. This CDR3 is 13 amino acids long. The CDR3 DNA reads TGCGCCAGCAGCCAACTTACAGGGGTTGCGGCTTTCTTT. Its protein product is CASSQLTGVAAFF.

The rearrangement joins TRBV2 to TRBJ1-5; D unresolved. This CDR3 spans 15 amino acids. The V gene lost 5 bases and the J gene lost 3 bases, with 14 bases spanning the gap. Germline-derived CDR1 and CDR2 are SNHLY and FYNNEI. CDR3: CASSRSQGYNQPQHF. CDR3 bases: TGTGCCAGCAGTCGCAGTCAAGGGTACAATCAGCCCCAGCATTTT.